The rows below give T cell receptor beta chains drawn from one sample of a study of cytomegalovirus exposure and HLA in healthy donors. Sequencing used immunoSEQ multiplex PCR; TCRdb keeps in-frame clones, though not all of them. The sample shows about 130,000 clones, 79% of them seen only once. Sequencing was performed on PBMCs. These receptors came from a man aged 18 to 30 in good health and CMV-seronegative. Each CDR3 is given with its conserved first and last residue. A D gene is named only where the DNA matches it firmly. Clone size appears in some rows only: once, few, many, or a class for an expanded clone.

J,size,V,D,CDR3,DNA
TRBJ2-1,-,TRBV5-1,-,CASSPRDSGYNEQFF,TGCGCCAGCAGCCCCCGTGATAGCGGATACAATGAGCAGTTCTTC
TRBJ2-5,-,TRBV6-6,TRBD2,CASSFPAGGSQETQYF,TGTGCCAGCAGTTTCCCCGCGGGCGGGAGTCAAGAGACCCAGTACTTC
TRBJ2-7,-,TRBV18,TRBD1,CASSLLGQGQYEQYF,TGTGCCAGCTCACTTCTCGGACAGGGCCAGTACGAGCAGTACTTC
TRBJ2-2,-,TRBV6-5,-,CASSYSLAHNTGELFF,TGTGCCAGCAGTTACTCGTTAGCCCATAACACCGGGGAGCTGTTTTTT
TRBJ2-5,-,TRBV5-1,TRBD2,CASSSRTSQQETQYF,TGCGCCAGCAGCAGTAGGACTAGCCAACAAGAGACCCAGTACTTC
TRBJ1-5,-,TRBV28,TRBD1,CASTPGRGNQPQHF,TGTGCCAGCACCCCGGGCAGGGGGAATCAGCCCCAGCATTTT
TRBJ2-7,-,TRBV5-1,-,CASRSVADYEQYF,TGCGCCAGCAGGAGTGTAGCGGACTACGAGCAGTACTTC
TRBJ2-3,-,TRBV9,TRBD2,CASSVGTSGGTDTQYF,TGTGCCAGCAGCGTAGGGACTAGCGGGGGAACAGATACGCAGTATTTT
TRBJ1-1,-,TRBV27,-,CASSFNPPGGLYGNTEAFF,TGTGCCAGCAGTTTTAATCCCCCGGGAGGGCTTTATGGGAACACTGAAGCTTTCTTT
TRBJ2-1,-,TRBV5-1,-,CASSPSLTGSYNEQFF,TGCGCCAGCAGCCCGTCTTTGACAGGCTCCTACAATGAGCAGTTCTTC
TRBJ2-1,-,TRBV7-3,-,CASSLTGEYNEQFF,TGTGCCAGCAGCTTAACGGGAGAGTACAATGAGCAGTTCTTC
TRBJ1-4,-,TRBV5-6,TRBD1,CASSLVTGGGILFF,TGTGCCAGCAGCTTGGTGACAGGGGGGGGGATACTGTTTTTT
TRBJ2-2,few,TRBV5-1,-,CASSSRAPGELFF,TGCGCCAGCAGCTCCCGAGCCCCCGGGGAGCTGTTTTTT
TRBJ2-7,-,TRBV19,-,CASSISRGINEQYF,TGTGCCAGTAGTATCTCCAGGGGAATCAACGAGCAGTACTTC
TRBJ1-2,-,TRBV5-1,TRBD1,CASSLANRDSRGYTF,TGCGCCAGCAGCTTGGCAAACCGGGACAGCCGTGGCTACACCTTC
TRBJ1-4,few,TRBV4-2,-,CASSQDRQGATNEKLFF,TGTGCCAGCAGCCAAGATAGGCAGGGTGCAACTAATGAAAAACTGTTTTTT
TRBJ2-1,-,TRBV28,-,CASNEGTAYNEQFF,TGTGCCAGCAATGAGGGAACAGCCTACAATGAGCAGTTCTTC
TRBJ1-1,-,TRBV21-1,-,CARDKNTEAFF,TGTGCCAGGGACAAGAACACTGAAGCTTTCTTT
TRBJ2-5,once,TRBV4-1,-,CASSQLTGTVKETQYF,TGCGCCAGCAGCCAGCTTACCGGGACTGTTAAAGAGACCCAGTACTTC
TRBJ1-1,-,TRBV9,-,CASSGRGDPKTNTEAFF,TGTGCCAGCAGCGGGCGGGGGGACCCAAAGACGAACACTGAAGCTTTCTTT
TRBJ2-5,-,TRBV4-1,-,CASSQGQYQETQYF,TGCGCCAGCAGCCAAGGGCAGTACCAAGAGACCCAGTACTTC
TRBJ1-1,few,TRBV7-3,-,CASSLDSGGEAFF,TGTGCCAGCAGCTTGGACAGCGGCGGTGAAGCTTTCTTT
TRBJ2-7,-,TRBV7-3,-,CASSSNGRAKQYF,TGTGCCAGCAGCTCCAATGGCAGGGCTAAGCAGTACTTC
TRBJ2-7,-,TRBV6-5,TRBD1,CASRFGTGIYEQYF,TGTGCCAGCAGGTTCGGGACAGGGATCTACGAGCAGTACTTC
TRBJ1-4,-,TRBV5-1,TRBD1,CASSRGTGREKLFF,TGCGCCAGCAGCCGGGGGACAGGGCGTGAAAAACTGTTTTTT
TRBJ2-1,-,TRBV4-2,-,CASSQEVGPTGTPFF,TGTGCCAGCAGCCAAGAGGTAGGACCCACAGGCACCCCTTTCTTC
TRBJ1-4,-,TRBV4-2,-,CASSQDLQATNEKLFF,TGTGCCAGCAGCCAAGATCTTCAGGCAACTAATGAAAAACTGTTTTTT
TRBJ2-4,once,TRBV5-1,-,CASSFYSAAGIQYF,TGCGCCAGCAGCTTTTACAGCGCAGCGGGCATTCAGTACTTC
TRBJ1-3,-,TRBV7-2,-,CASSLVVRSRGTIYF,TGTGCCAGCAGCTTAGTCGTGCGCTCCAGGGGCACCATATATTTT
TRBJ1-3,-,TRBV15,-,CATSSGSGRHTIYF,TGTGCCACCAGCTCAGGGTCCGGTCGTCACACCATATATTTT
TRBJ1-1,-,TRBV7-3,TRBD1,CASSSPGTDPTEAFF,TGTGCCAGCAGCTCCCCCGGGACAGATCCCACTGAAGCTTTCTTT
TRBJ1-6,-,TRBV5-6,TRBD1,CASSLSGQGLPLHF,TGTGCCAGCAGCTTATCGGGACAGGGGTTACCCCTCCACTTT
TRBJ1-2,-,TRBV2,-,CASSGSRVYGYTF,TGTGCCAGCAGTGGGTCGAGGGTCTATGGCTACACCTTC
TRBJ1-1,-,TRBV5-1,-,CASSLGNLNTEAFF,TGCGCCAGCAGCTTGGGAAACTTGAACACTGAAGCTTTCTTT
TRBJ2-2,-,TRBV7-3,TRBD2,CASSLQTLAGGTGELFF,TGTGCCAGCAGCCTCCAGACTCTAGCGGGGGGAACCGGGGAGCTGTTTTTT
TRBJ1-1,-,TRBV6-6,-,CASREDRSTEAFF,TGTGCCAGCAGAGAAGACAGAAGCACTGAAGCTTTCTTT
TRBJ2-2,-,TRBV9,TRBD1,CASSTGQLTNTGELFF,TGTGCCAGCAGCACGGGACAGTTGACGAACACCGGGGAGCTGTTTTTT
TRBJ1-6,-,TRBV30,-,CAWSPRTALNSPLHF,TGTGCCTGGAGTCCCCGGACAGCTTTGAATTCACCCCTCCACTTT
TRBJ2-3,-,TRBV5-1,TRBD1,CASSLGRQGIPDTQYF,TGCGCCAGCAGCTTGGGGAGACAGGGTATCCCAGATACGCAGTATTTT
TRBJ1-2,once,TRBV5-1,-,CASSPLPGANYGYTF,TGCGCCAGCAGCCCTCTCCCAGGGGCCAACTATGGCTACACCTTC
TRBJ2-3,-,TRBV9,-,CASSEGGALDTQYF,TGTGCCAGCAGCGAAGGGGGAGCGTTAGATACGCAGTATTTT
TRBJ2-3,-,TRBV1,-,CTSSQDTVAGGLDTQYF,TGCACCAGCAGCCAAGATACCGTAGCGGGAGGCTTGGATACGCAGTATTTT
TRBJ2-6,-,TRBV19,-,CASSEHRTASGANVLTF,TGTGCCAGTAGTGAGCACCGGACAGCCTCTGGGGCCAACGTCCTGACTTTC
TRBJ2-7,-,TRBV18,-,CASSPSRDKAEQYF,TGTGCCAGCTCACCTTCCAGGGACAAGGCGGAGCAGTACTTC
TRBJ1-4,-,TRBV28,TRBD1,CASSFGQVAEKLFF,TGTGCCAGCAGTTTTGGACAGGTGGCTGAAAAACTGTTTTTT
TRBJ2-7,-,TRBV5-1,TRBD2,CASRSGTSGSSHEQYF,TGCGCCAGCAGATCCGGGACTAGCGGGAGTTCGCACGAGCAGTACTTC
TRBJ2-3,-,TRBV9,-,CASSVGGTADTQYF,TGTGCCAGCAGCGTAGGCGGGACGGCGGATACGCAGTATTTT
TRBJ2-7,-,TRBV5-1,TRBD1,CASSLEGQGIYEQYF,TGCGCCAGCAGCTTGGAGGGACAGGGGATTTACGAGCAGTACTTC
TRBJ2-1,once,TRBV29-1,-,CSVATTNEQFF,TGCAGCGTTGCTACTACAAATGAGCAGTTCTTC
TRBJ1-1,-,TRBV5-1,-,CASKKGVPDTEAFF,TGCGCCAGCAAAAAGGGGGTGCCGGACACTGAAGCTTTCTTT
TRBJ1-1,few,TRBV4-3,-,CASSQEFAMNTEAFF,TGCGCCAGCAGCCAAGAGTTTGCGATGAACACTGAAGCTTTCTTT
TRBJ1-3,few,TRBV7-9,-,CASRKIGSSGNTIYF,TGTGCCAGCAGAAAAATAGGGAGCTCTGGAAACACCATATATTTT